These T cell receptor beta chains were read from a single sample in a study of CD4 T cells in relation to SARS-CoV-2 and coronaviruses. TCRdb's table, derived via immunoSEQ multiplex PCR, lists solely in-frame clones and lacks some. In the table there are under 90,000 clones, approximately 95% of which are singletons. The specimen sequenced was naive CD4+ T cells from PBMCs. These receptors were obtained from a human donor in good health. The CDR3 runs from the conserved cysteine through the conserved F or W. D genes are given only for firm matches. Size is stated for part of the rows, as once, few or many counts, or as a class when the clone is expanded.

TRBV19	TRBJ2-3	TRBD1	NA	CASKPGQNTDTQYF	TGTGCCAGTAAACCGGGACAGAACACAGATACGCAGTATTTT
TRBV7-3	TRBJ2-3	NA	NA	CASSLIPLEGRTDTQYF	TGTGCCAGCAGCCTAATCCCCCTCGAGGGCCGCACAGATACGCAGTATTTT
TRBV9	TRBJ2-6	NA	NA	CASSVGVTGANVLTF	TGTGCCAGCAGCGTAGGGGTTACCGGGGCCAACGTCCTGACCTTC
TRBV3-1/TRBV3-2	TRBJ2-5	NA	NA	CASSWTEETQYF	TGTGCCAGCAGTTGGACCGAGGAGACCCAGTACTTC
TRBV30	TRBJ1-2	TRBD1	NA	CAWSETGAGYTF	TGTGCCTGGAGTGAGACAGGGGCTGGCTACACCTTC
TRBV21-1	TRBJ2-1	NA	NA	CASSNPLRGGPNNEQFF	TGTGCCAGCAGCAACCCATTGCGGGGGGGCCCCAACAATGAGCAGTTCTTC
TRBV7-6	TRBJ1-6	NA	NA	CASSFSRSSYNSPLHF	TGTGCCAGCAGCTTTAGTCGAAGCTCCTATAATTCACCCCTCCACTTT
TRBV5-1	TRBJ2-2	NA	NA	CASSLAGASPYGGELFF	TGCGCCAGCAGCTTGGCCGGGGCCTCACCCTATGGCGGGGAGCTGTTTTTT
TRBV7-2	TRBJ1-4	NA	NA	CASSLLPPTAATNEKLFF	TGTGCCAGCAGTCTATTACCTCCGACGGCTGCAACTAATGAAAAACTGTTTTTT
TRBV19	TRBJ2-1	NA	NA	CASSILGDNEQFF	TGTGCCAGTAGTATCCTGGGGGACAATGAGCAGTTCTTC
TRBV6-1	TRBJ2-3	NA	once	CASSESGSDTQYF	TGTGCCAGCAGTGAATCAGGTTCAGATACGCAGTATTTT
TRBV9	TRBJ1-1	NA	once	CASSKGRMNTEAFF	TGTGCCAGCAGCAAAGGACGGATGAACACTGAAGCTTTCTTT
TRBV2	TRBJ2-2	NA	NA	CASSEEGGFGELFF	TGTGCCAGCAGTGAGGAGGGTGGGTTCGGGGAGCTGTTTTTT
TRBV4-2	TRBJ1-1	NA	NA	CASSQSAEAFF	TGTGCCAGCAGCCAGTCTGCTGAAGCTTTCTTT
TRBV28	TRBJ2-7	NA	NA	CASSPTGHEQYF	TGTGCCAGCAGTCCCACAGGGCACGAGCAGTACTTC
TRBV3-1/TRBV3-2	TRBJ2-2	NA	NA	CASSPKRGGFTGELFF	TGTGCCAGCAGCCCAAAACGCGGGGGCTTTACCGGGGAGCTGTTTTTT
TRBV6-2/TRBV6-3	TRBJ2-7	NA	NA	CASSYTPDLQSYEQYF	TGTGCCAGCAGTTACACTCCGGACCTCCAATCCTACGAGCAGTACTTC
TRBV28	TRBJ2-7	TRBD1	NA	CASSSQGQGVGEQYF	TGTGCCAGCAGTTCACAGGGACAGGGAGTAGGCGAGCAGTACTTC
TRBV19	TRBJ2-5	TRBD1	NA	CASSTLPGGDGETQYF	TGTGCCAGTAGTACCCTTCCAGGGGGCGACGGAGAGACCCAGTACTTC
TRBV29-1	TRBJ2-5	NA	NA	CSVGGGEKTQYF	TGCAGCGTTGGTGGGGGCGAAAAGACCCAGTACTTC
TRBV5-1	TRBJ2-5	NA	NA	CASARGVGGETQYF	TGCGCCAGCGCCCGAGGGGTGGGGGGAGAGACCCAGTACTTC
TRBV6-5	TRBJ1-5	NA	NA	CASSYSVTSDQPQHF	TGTGCCAGCAGTTACTCGGTTACCTCCGATCAGCCCCAGCATTTT
TRBV19	TRBJ1-5	NA	NA	CASSSSSNQPQHF	TGTGCCAGTAGTAGCTCTTCCAATCAGCCCCAGCATTTT
TRBV11-2	TRBJ1-4	NA	NA	CASSFEGMATNEKLFF	TGTGCCAGCAGCTTCGAAGGCATGGCAACTAATGAAAAACTGTTTTTT
TRBV28	TRBJ2-1	NA	NA	CASLHDSAKQFF	TGTGCCAGCCTTCACGACAGCGCTAAGCAGTTCTTC
TRBV30	TRBJ1-4	NA	NA	CAWSVRGGLGEKLFF	TGTGCCTGGAGTGTACGGGGGGGATTGGGAGAAAAACTGTTTTTT
TRBV3-1/TRBV3-2	TRBJ2-5	NA	NA	CASSQNTETQYF	TGTGCCAGCAGCCAAAACACCGAGACCCAGTACTTC
TRBV7-9	TRBJ2-6	NA	NA	CASSSGTQYFWANVLTF	TGTGCCAGCAGCTCAGGAACGCAGTACTTCTGGGCCAACGTCCTGACTTTC
TRBV7-8	TRBJ2-3	TRBD2	NA	CASSFASGSTADTQYF	TGTGCCAGCAGCTTTGCTAGCGGGAGTACGGCAGATACGCAGTATTTT
TRBV6-6	TRBJ1-1	NA	NA	CASSYSETARTFF	TGTGCCAGCAGTTACTCGGAGACTGCCAGAACTTTCTTT
TRBV19	TRBJ1-1	NA	NA	CASSATTRNNAFF	TGTGCCAGTAGTGCGACGACAAGGAATAATGCTTTCTTT
TRBV24-1	TRBJ2-3	NA	once	CATSDFGGGIDTQYF	TGTGCCACCAGTGATTTTGGTGGGGGCATTGATACGCAGTATTTT
TRBV6-2/TRBV6-3	TRBJ1-4	NA	NA	CASSRSGVGGEKLFF	TGTGCCAGCAGTCGGTCGGGAGTTGGCGGTGAAAAACTGTTTTTT